The clone carrying this T cell receptor (beta chain) turned up a few times. This specimen comes from a study of blood T cell repertoires in COVID-19. The data were produced by immunoSEQ multiplex PCR, yet TCRdb's version contains in-frame clones alone and is incomplete. The sample shows under 200,000 clones, 82% of them seen only once. This TCR came from a man aged 50 to 59 who had recovered from COVID-19. Sample: PBMCs or T cells enriched from blood (not recorded which).

CDR3 nucleotides: TGTGCCAGCAGTTCCGACAGGGGCCGCTTGGGCTACACCTTC. Translation gives CASSSDRGRLGYTF. V gene TRBV6-5 combines with J gene TRBJ1-2; TRBD1 matches at 8 bases. Germline values: CDR1 MNHEY, CDR2 SVGAGI. The CDR3 runs to 14 residues. The V and J ends lost 4 bases and 8 bases, in that order; junction bases with no gene match: 9.